The 5 T cell receptor beta chains below were found in one sample sequenced in a study of T cells after yellow fever vaccination. TCRdb re-analysed the 5' RACE reads in MiXCR, keeping a single row per CDR3 protein. The table lists hundreds of thousands of distinct CDR3 sequences, approximately 3.8% of them singletons, with 20% to 30% in the top ten. The material sequenced was PBMCs, taken on the day of the yellow fever booster vaccination. These receptors were taken from a man aged 18 to 30 who received the YFV17D yellow fever vaccine.

As concerns this clonotype: A much larger clone lies one base from this, so it may be a read error. This chain links TRBV20-1 with TRBJ2-3; TRBD2 matches 7 bases. The CDR3 loop spans 14 amino acids. The germline V gene has CDR1 DFQATT and CDR2 SNEGSKA (reference sequence). As DNA, the CDR3 is TGCAGTGCCGGGCGAGCGGGGAGAACAGCTACGCAGTATTTT. This codes for CSAGRAGRTATQYF.

The chain couples TRBV7-9 to TRBJ2-5; D ambiguous. Germline V gene data show CDR1 as SEHNR and CDR2 as FQNEAQ (reference sequence). V was clipped by 5 bases and J by 5 bases, with 6 bases between them. CDR3 size: 11 residues. CDR3 nucleotide sequence: TGTGCCAGCAGCAGCATGGAGACCCAGTACTTC. Residues: CASSSMETQYF. The entire variable domain, with the rest obtained from reference TRBV7-9 and TRBJ2-5, is as follows: DTGVSQNPRHKITKRGQNVTFRCDPISEHNRLYWYRQTLGQGPEFLTYFQNEAQLEKSRLLSDRFSAERPKGSFSTLEIQRTEQGDSAMYLCASSSMETQYFGPGTRLLVL.

This clonotype was detected a few times. This chain uses TRBV14 with TRBJ2-7, with a tentative D call TRBD2 (6 bases). V dropped 1 base and J dropped 7 bases, with 17 bases sitting between them. This CDR3 has 15 amino acids. The V gene's germline CDR1 is SGHDN and CDR2 FVKESK. CDR3 sequence reads: CASSQVGGAPGEQYF. The CDR3 nucleotides are TGTGCCAGCAGCCAAGTTGGCGGGGCCCCGGGGGAGCAGTACTTC.

CDR3 nucleotides: TGTGCCAGCAGCTTAGATTTTAGTACGGTCCTTCACGTCAATGAGCAGTTCTTC. Translating gives CASSLDFSTVLHVNEQFF. The chain links TRBV11-2 to TRBJ2-1, with D unresolved. V lost 0 bases and J 6 bases, leaving 21 bases between the germline ends. The CDR3 sequence is 18 residues long. Germline V CDR1 and CDR2: SGHAT, FQNNGV.

This clonotype was seen a handful of times. The chain employs TRBV6-5 and TRBJ1-5; no definite D call. Deletions cut 1 base from V and 7 bases from J, with 8 bases between. The germline gives CDR1 MNHEY, CDR2 SVGAGI. The CDR3 runs 13 residues. The CDR3 sequence: CASSYLYGQPQHF. In DNA, the CDR3 is TGTGCCAGCAGTTACTTATATGGCCAGCCCCAGCATTTT.